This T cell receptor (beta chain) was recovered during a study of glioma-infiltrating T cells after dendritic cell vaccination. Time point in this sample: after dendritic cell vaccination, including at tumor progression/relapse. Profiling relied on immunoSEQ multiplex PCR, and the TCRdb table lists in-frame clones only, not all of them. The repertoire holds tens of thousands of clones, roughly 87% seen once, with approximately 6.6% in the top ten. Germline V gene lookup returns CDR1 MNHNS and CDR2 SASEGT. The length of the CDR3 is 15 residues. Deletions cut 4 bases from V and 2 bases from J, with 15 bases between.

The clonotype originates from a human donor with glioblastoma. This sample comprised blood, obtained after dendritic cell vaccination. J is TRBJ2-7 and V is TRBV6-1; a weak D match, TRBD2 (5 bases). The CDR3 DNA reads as TGTGCCAGCAGTGCCGAGGGTGGTTCGACCTACGAGCAGTACTTC. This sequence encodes CASSAEGGSTYEQYF.